This T cell receptor beta chain comes out of a study of Tregs in tolerant kidney transplant recipients. Study-wide findings and caveats: Donor-specific Treg expansion exceeded global Treg expansion in tolerant patients, suggesting antigen drive. Biological reproducibility was not directly addressed in this study.

Mixed chimerism was transient after nonmyeloablative marrow transplants from related graft donors. Unstimulated regulatory T cells (CD4+CD25+CD127-), CD4+CD25- non-regulatory cells, CD4 and CD8 cells were FACS-sorted from thawed PBMCs. Libraries were prepared by immunoSEQ multiplex PCR; TCRdb keeps only in-frame clonotypes and omits some of them. The sample comprises approximately 60,000 clones, around 87% of which are singletons, and 3.8% rests with the top ten. In germline, CDR1 is GTSNPN, CDR2 SVGIG (reference sequence). The CDR3 runs 14 residues. V lost 0 bases to trimming and J lost 2 bases, with 11 bases between them. To note about this clone: Its target is not known.

V and J are TRBV30 and TRBJ2-7; a weak D match, TRBD1 (5 bases). The origin of this receptor is a human patient who received a combined kidney and bone marrow transplant. Some of the T cells might come from the graft donor. Sequencing used CD4+ T cells from blood (PBMCs), obtained 6 months after the transplant. The CDR3 nucleotides read TGTGCCTGGAGTGTTAGCACAGGCCCCTACGAGCAGTACTTC. Its translation is CAWSVSTGPYEQYF.